Presented here are 7 T cell receptor beta chains from one specimen sequenced in a study of blood T cell repertoires in COVID-19. Sequenced by immunoSEQ multiplex PCR; TCRdb stores in-frame clones only, minus some. The table shows about 180,000 clones, with 86% occurring only once. The sample comprised PBMCs or T cells enriched from blood (not recorded which). These receptor sequences come from a woman in her twenties or thirties who had recovered from COVID-19.

A few counts support this clone. The chain is built from TRBV3-1 (or the pseudogene TRBV3-2) and TRBJ2-1, with 13 bases that match TRBD2. Germline lookup yields CDR1 LGHDT and CDR2 YNNKEL (reference sequence). V lost 0 bases, J lost 0 bases, and 11 bases stayed unmatched. The CDR3 runs to 21 residues. The CDR3 reads CASSQDILIGTSGNSYNEQFF. DNA of the CDR3: TGTGCCAGCAGCCAAGATATCCTTATAGGGACTAGCGGGAACTCCTACAATGAGCAGTTCTTC.

The V call is TRBV5-1, the J call TRBJ1-1, with a weak D call TRBD1 (6 bases). Germline values: CDR1 SGHRS, CDR2 YFSETQ. This CDR3 comprises 15 residues. Trimming took 4 bases from V and 0 from J, leaving 13 bases between them. The CDR3 protein is CASSVTGSMNTEAFF. The CDR3 DNA reads TGCGCCAGCAGCGTGACAGGATCCATGAACACTGAAGCTTTCTTT.

The rearrangement joins TRBV27 to TRBJ2-7; 8 nucleotides align to TRBD1. The V segment lost 4 bases and the J segment 3 bases; nucleotides outside the gene matches: 2. There are 13 residues in the CDR3. Germline loops: CDR1 MNHEY, CDR2 SMNVEV (reference sequence). This CDR3 reads CASSSGQGYEQYF. CDR3 sequence (DNA): TGTGCCAGCAGTTCCGGACAGGGCTACGAGCAGTACTTC.

This clone was recorded a few times. The CDR3 DNA reads as TGTGCCAGCAGTCGGGAGCTGAGTGGGTCCTACGAGCAGTACTTC. Its protein is CASSRELSGSYEQYF. The gene calls are TRBV27 and TRBJ2-7, with a weak D call TRBD2 (6 bases). CDR3 length equals 15 residues. Germline V CDR1 and CDR2: MNHEY, SMNVEV (reference sequence). Trimming stripped 5 bases from V and 1 base from J, with 15 bases between.

This rearrangement joins TRBV3-1 (or the pseudogene TRBV3-2) to TRBJ2-3, with 9 nucleotides matching TRBD2. CDR1 is LGHDT, CDR2 YNNKEL, per germline (reference sequence). The CDR3 is 16 residues long. J was trimmed by 1 base and V by 4 bases; bases with no gene match: 6. CDR3 nucleotide sequence: TGTGCCAGCAGCCTCCTAGCGGGAAGTGGCACAGATACGCAGTATTTT. Amino acid sequence: CASSLLAGSGTDTQYF.

This clone was observed a single time. J is TRBJ2-7 and V is TRBV27; 7 positions match TRBD2. The germline gives CDR1 MNHEY, CDR2 SMNVEV (reference sequence). This CDR3 region has 16 residues. V trimming: 0 bases; J trimming: 1 base; junction bases outside the gene matches: 6. This chain's CDR3 is CASSLSTPGGSYEQYF. The CDR3 DNA reads TGTGCCAGCAGTTTATCGACTCCGGGGGGATCCTACGAGCAGTACTTC.

The rearrangement uses TRBV2 and TRBJ2-5, with 7 nucleotides matching TRBD1. This CDR3 has 13 residues. V dropped 7 bases and J dropped 5; count of bases not matched to a gene: 7. Germline V lookup: CDR1 SNHLY, CDR2 FYNNEI. The CDR3 DNA reads TGTGCCAGCATCGGACAGGCACGGGAGACCCAGTACTTC. This gives the protein CASIGQARETQYF.